This TCR beta chain was captured by sequencing in a study of cytotoxic CD8 clonotypes in ibrutinib-treated CLL. Across the whole study: Partial responses numbered around 24 and complete responses 2; after a median about 72 months, 14 stayed remitted and approximately twelve progressed.

Trimming pared 7 bases from V and 1 base from J, leaving 19 bases between. CDR1 and CDR2 (germline): MDHEN, SYDVKM. The CDR3 totals 16 residues. The study, taken as a whole, reports: Baseline levels of clonality went above those of age-matched healthy donors and moved with circulating CD8+ T-cell counts. Stable or contracted on treatment, public clonotypes were also uncommon.

Depths of 1 in 200,000 to 1 in 1 million T cells were the sequencing target. Only in-frame clones appear in the TCRdb table, and some are missing; sequencing was by immunoSEQ multiplex PCR. The sample lists about 140,000 clones; around 77% were seen once. In this sample, this clone turned up once. What it recognizes is unknown. The chain links TRBV28 to TRBJ1-1, with D possibly TRBD1 on 5 matching bases. This sequence originates from a human donor with chronic lymphocytic leukemia. This sample comprised PBMCs, obtained after 12 months of ibrutinib treatment. Here the CDR3 DNA reads TGTGCCAGCACCGATTACCCGGGACCCAAGAACACTGAAGCTTTCTTT. This sequence encodes CASTDYPGPKNTEAFF.